The clone carrying this TCR beta chain was seen more than once but under ten times. No antigen is known for it. The data stem from a study of cytomegalovirus exposure and HLA in healthy donors. General observations from the study: 164 TCR beta chains were listed as cytomegalovirus-associated. For TCR beta chains, V- and J-gene trimming was later linked to a missense DCLRE1C variant. The HLA-A and HLA-B alleles of most subjects were reportedly predicted accurately from TCR beta sequences. A reported reduction in N-insertions relative to the 666-donor mean was seen in an Asian-associated ancestry cluster in a later analysis.

Vbeta (60) and Jbeta (13) primers were used in the PCR. Here immunoSEQ multiplex PCR was the method, and the copy in TCRdb shows in-frame clones only, minus some. This sample has some 180,000 clones, with approximately 73% found just once. Trimming took 2 bases from V and 5 from J; bases not matched to a gene: 7. The CDR3 spans 15 residues. Germline CDR1 SGHTS, CDR2 YDEGEE. This clonotype was obtained from a woman aged 25 to 39 in good health and CMV-seropositive. Sequencing was carried out using PBMCs. The gene calls are TRBV5-8 and TRBJ2-3; 8 nucleotides agree with TRBD2. CDR3 nucleotide sequence: TGTGCCAGCAGCTTAAGCAGCGGGGGCCGAGATACGCAGTATTTT. Residues: CASSLSSGGRDTQYF.